This T cell receptor (beta chain) was sequenced for a study of Graves' ophthalmopathy and Graves' hyperthyroidism. Study observations and caveats: A majority of expanded thyroid clonotypes exceeding 0.001 frequency were likewise present in blood.

The sample holds many counts of this clonotype. The antigen is not known. The term stable hyperthyroidism indicated an absence of ophthalmopathy within 18 months of follow-up. The evidence that diagnosis relied on was clinical symptoms, serum thyroxine, TRAb, thyroid ultrasound and orbital computed tomography. TCR beta CDR3 amplification used RNA transcripts. RT-PCR in the first round used HTBI primers; a second-round multiplex PCR followed. TCRdb ran MiXCR on the multiplex PCR reads and lists one entry per CDR3 protein. The sample has about 620,000 distinct CDR3 sequences, 22% seen once. The origin of this receptor is a woman younger than 35 with stable Graves' hyperthyroidism. Some clones in this sample may be carry-over from other donors' samples. Sequences were obtained from peripheral blood.

The DNA for the CDR3 is TGTGCCAGCAGCTTAGGGCGGGAGGGCCTTTACGAGCAGTACTTC. Protein sequence: CASSLGREGLYEQYF. The genes are TRBV7-2 and TRBJ2-7; 9 bases are a match to TRBD2. The CDR3 spans 15 residues. CDR1 and CDR2 from the germline V gene are SGHTA and FQGNSA. Trimming removed 1 base from V and 4 bases from J; junction bases left unmatched: 5. Together with reference TRBV7-2 and TRBJ2-7, the CDR3 gives the full variable domain: GAGVSQSPSNKVTEKGKDVELRCDPISGHTALYWYRQSLGQGLEFLIYFQGNSAPDKSGLPSDRFSAERTGGSVSTLTIQRTQQEDSAVYLCASSLGREGLYEQYFGPGTRLTVT.